The 13 T cell receptor beta chains presented below share a single source sample, sequenced in a study of blood T cell repertoires in COVID-19. Repertoires were generated with immunoSEQ multiplex PCR, while TCRdb's copy carries only in-frame clones and drops some. The table has 100,000 or so clones, over 80% seen once. The material sequenced was peripheral blood. Receptor source: a man of 80 years or more with acute or convalescent COVID-19.

The rearrangement uses TRBV18 and TRBJ2-7; 11 bases match TRBD2. V lost 6 bases to trimming and J lost 1 base; unmatched junction nucleotides: 5. The CDR3 has 15 amino acids. Looked up from germline, CDR1 is KGHSH and CDR2 is LQKENI. The CDR3 is CASSLSGGASYEQYF. CDR3 DNA: TGTGCCAGCTCTCTTAGCGGGGGGGCTTCCTACGAGCAGTACTTC.

The rearrangement joins TRBV5-1 to TRBJ1-1; D gene ambiguous. The CDR3 extends over 14 amino acids. Trimming cost V 1 base and J 1 base, with 8 bases left between them. The V gene's germline CDR1 is SGHRS and CDR2 YFSETQ. CDR3 bases: TGCGCCAGCAGCTTGCTATCAGGGAACACTGAAGCTTTCTTT. Amino acid sequence: CASSLLSGNTEAFF.

This chain links TRBV5-8 with TRBJ2-1, with TRBD1 matching 11 bases. This CDR3 comprises 15 residues. Germline CDR1 and CDR2: SGHTS and YDEGEE. Germline trimming cut 4 bases from V and 6 bases from J; bases unmatched to any gene: 6. The CDR3 reads CASSQAGTGGNEQFF. Here the CDR3 DNA reads TGTGCCAGCAGCCAGGCCGGGACAGGGGGCAATGAGCAGTTCTTC.

The chain uses TRBV29-1 and TRBJ1-2, with D possibly matching TRBD1 (6 bases). CDR1 SQVTM and CDR2 ANQGSEA come from the germline V gene. The CDR3 loop spans 12 amino acids. V was pared by 7 bases and J by 8 bases, with 17 bases between. CDR3 protein: CSAERGIRGYTF. DNA for the CDR3: TGCAGCGCAGAAAGGGGGATCCGAGGCTACACCTTC.

The chain links TRBV5-8 to TRBJ2-5, with unresolved D. In germline, CDR1 is SGHTS, CDR2 YDEGEE. The V gene lost 3 bases and the J gene lost 5 bases, with 8 bases spanning the gap. This CDR3 is built from 12 residues. This CDR3 is CASSSLVETQYF. CDR3 nucleotides: TGTGCCAGCAGCTCCTTAGTCGAGACCCAGTACTTC.

This sequence joins TRBV24-1 and TRBJ2-5; 9 nucleotides align to TRBD1. Germline V gives CDR1 KGHDR, CDR2 SFDVKD. J was trimmed by 0 bases and V by 5 bases; bases with no gene match: 12. CDR3 length: 18 residues. CDR3 coding DNA: TGTGCCACCAGTGGGACCCGGACAGGGGCGCTCCACCAAGAGACCCAGTACTTC. Translating gives CATSGTRTGALHQETQYF.

The chain combines TRBV5-1 with TRBJ2-1; the match to TRBD1 covers 8 bases. CDR3 length: 18 amino acids. The V gene's germline CDR1 is SGHRS and CDR2 YFSETQ. V gave up 2 bases and J gave up 8 bases; unmatched junction bases: 18. The CDR3 reads CASSFSIPPGQVSYEQFF. The DNA for the CDR3 is TGCGCCAGCAGCTTTTCCATACCCCCGGGACAGGTTAGCTATGAGCAGTTCTTC. The full variable domain, rest sourced from reference TRBV5-1 and TRBJ2-1, is KAGVTQTPRYLIKTRGQQVTLSCSPISGHRSVSWYQQTPGQGLQFLFEYFSETQRNKGNFPGRFSGRQFSNSRSEMNVSTLELGDSALYLCASSFSIPPGQVSYEQFFGPGTRLTVL.

The genes are TRBV28 and TRBJ1-1, with 7 bases lining up with TRBD1. Per germline, CDR1 MDHEN and CDR2 SYDVKM. The CDR3 loop spans 13 amino acids. J lost 4 bases, V lost 10 bases, and 9 bases had no gene match. The DNA of the CDR3 is TGTGCCACCAGGACAGGTGTAATCACTGAAGCTTTCTTT. Amino acid sequence: CATRTGVITEAFF.

In its sample, this clone was seen many times. The CDR3 nucleotides are TGTGCCAGTAGTATAGATAAGGGGGCTTACAATGAGCAGTTCTTC. It is translated as CASSIDKGAYNEQFF. V is TRBV19 and J is TRBJ2-1; 7 nucleotides line up with TRBD1. There are 15 residues in the CDR3. Germline lookup yields CDR1 LNHDA and CDR2 SQIVND (reference sequence). V dropped 0 bases and J dropped 4; count of bases not matched to a gene: 3.

The J gene is TRBJ2-7, the V gene TRBV3-1 (or the pseudogene TRBV3-2), with D possibly matching TRBD2 (5 bases). The CDR3 totals 14 residues. Looked up from germline, CDR1 is LGHDT and CDR2 is YNNKEL (reference sequence). With 0 bases removed from V and 7 bases from J, the gap between germline ends came to 13 bases. CDR3 region: CASSQDLPGREQYF. DNA for the CDR3: TGTGCCAGCAGCCAAGATCTCCCGGGAAGGGAGCAGTACTTC.

The chain employs TRBV11-2 and TRBJ2-5; 7 nucleotides agree with TRBD2. Germline CDR1 SGHAT, CDR2 FQNNGV. The trim removed 1 base at V and 5 bases at J, leaving 10 bases unmatched. This CDR3 comprises 16 residues. For the CDR3, the DNA is TGTGCCAGCAGCTTAGTTGGGGGGGGGACCTCGGAGACCCAGTACTTC. Translating gives CASSLVGGGTSETQYF.

The V call is TRBV19, the J call TRBJ1-6; TRBD1 matches at 7 bases. Germline-derived CDR1 and CDR2 are LNHDA and SQIVND (reference sequence). CDR3 size: 14 residues. The ends lost 8 bases at V and 7 bases at J; junction bases unmatched: 8. CDR3 loop: CASCRDSSNSPLHF. The CDR3 DNA reads TGTGCCAGTTGCCGGGACAGTTCCAATTCACCCCTCCACTTT.

This clone came up once. The V gene is TRBV10-3, the J gene TRBJ2-7; D ambiguous. This CDR3 comprises 14 residues. V was trimmed by 6 bases and J by 0 bases, leaving 12 bases between them. The germline V gene has CDR1 ENHRY and CDR2 SYGVKD. CDR3 residues: CAISGPRSSYEQYF. CDR3 bases: TGTGCCATCAGCGGCCCAAGGAGCTCCTACGAGCAGTACTTC.